This passage covers 32 T cell receptor beta chains from one sample sequenced in a study of T cells in women clearing cervical HPV infection. Produced via immunoSEQ multiplex PCR; TCRdb's table is partial and in-frame only. The table lists around 16,000 clones. Material for sequencing was blood buffy coat. The receptors derive from a woman between 18 and 75 years old with a cervical HPV16 infection that either progressed to CIN3+ or cleared (not recorded which).

CDR3 region: CASSPLGPGNTIYF. The DNA read from the CDR3 is TGTGCCAGCAGCCCCCTAGGCCCTGGAAACACC. The V call is TRBV14, the J call TRBJ1-3; D is unresolved. The read ends 3 residues early relative to the CDR3; the germline J gene fills the gap. CDR1 is SGHDN and CDR2 is FVKESK in the germline V gene. The CDR3 runs 14 residues. The V end was cut by 4 bases, the J end by 2 bases, with 9 bases between.

About this clone itself: The read halts 3 residues ahead of the CDR3 end, with the missing end drawn from the germline J gene. The chain employs TRBV6-2 or TRBV6-3 and TRBJ2-3; D is possibly TRBD1 (8 bases). V lost 6 bases to trimming and J lost 1 base, with 14 bases between them. The CDR3 loop spans 15 amino acids. Germline lookup yields CDR1 MNHEY and CDR2 SVGEGT. The sequenced part of the CDR3 DNA is TGTGCCAGCAGAAGGGGGGGACAGGGCACAGATACG. It yields the protein CASRRGGQGTDT. The CDR3 reads in full as CASRRGGQGTDTQYF.

This clone is labeled medium-sized (0.01 to 0.1%) based on frequency. The CDR3 end falls 3 residues outside the read, so it is completed with the germline J gene. The chain couples TRBV6-2 or TRBV6-3 to TRBJ2-5, with 7 bases that match TRBD1. V was clipped by 5 bases and J by 2 bases; unmatched bases: 5. The CDR3 is 14 amino acids. Germline-derived CDR1 and CDR2 are MNHEY and SVGEGT. The CDR3 loop reads CASSLGTAQETQYF. The part of the CDR3 DNA that was read is TGTGCCAGCAGTCTCGGGACAGCGCAAGAGACC.

On this clone itself: The read terminates 3 residues ahead of where the CDR3 ends, so the germline J gene completes it. The V gene is TRBV11-2, the J gene TRBJ2-3; 7 nucleotides align to TRBD2. Per germline, CDR1 SGHAT and CDR2 FQNNGV. The CDR3 is 13 amino acids. V trimming: 3 bases; J trimming: 4 bases; junction bases outside the gene matches: 1. The part of the CDR3 DNA that was read is TGTGCCAGCAGCTTCGGACTAGCAGATACG. This gives the protein CASSFGLADT. The complete CDR3 sequence is CASSFGLADTQYF.

Remarks on this clone: The read falls 3 residues short of the CDR3 end, and the missing part is taken from the germline J gene. The rearrangement uses TRBV30 and TRBJ2-2, with TRBD1 matching over 9 bases. The CDR3 is 15 amino acids. After removal of 3 bases from V and 2 bases from J, the junction contained 4 bases not matched to a gene. The germline CDR1 and CDR2 sequences are GTSNPN and SVGIG (reference sequence). The covered CDR3 bases are TGTGCCTGGAGATACAGGGGGCTCAACACCGGGGAG. It yields the protein CAWRYRGLNTGE. In full, the CDR3 reads CAWRYRGLNTGELFF.

Concerning this clone itself: Read sequence stops 3 residues before the CDR3 end, and the germline J gene provides the missing end. The chain combines TRBV29-1 with TRBJ1-1, with 9 bases identical to TRBD1. The CDR3 is 16 residues long. Germline V gives CDR1 SQVTM, CDR2 ANQGSEA. V lost 3 bases, J lost 1 base, and 9 bases stayed unmatched. This chain's CDR3 is CSVDVQGAFWNTEAFF. CDR3 bases read: TGCAGCGTTGACGTACAGGGGGCCTTTTGGAACACTGAA. The variable domain in full, with the rest retrieved from reference TRBV29-1 and TRBJ1-1, is SAVISQKPSRDICQRGTSLTIQCQVDSQVTMMFWYRQQPGQSLTLIATANQGSEATYESGFVIDKFPISRPNLTFSTLTVSNMSPEDSSIYLCSVDVQGAFWNTEAFFGQGTRLTVV.

Notes on this clone: The sequenced fragment ends 3 residues before the CDR3 boundary, so the rest is inferred from the germline J gene. The chain is built from TRBV2 and TRBJ2-7, with D possibly TRBD1 on 6 matching bases. The V end was cut by 7 bases, the J end by 0 bases, with 13 bases between. CDR3 size: 14 residues. From germline, CDR1 is SNHLY and CDR2 FYNNEI. This CDR3 reads CASKGDGVSYEQYF. CDR3 DNA (partial): TGTGCCAGCAAGGGGGACGGAGTCTCCTACGAG.

By frequency, this clone is medium-sized. The read terminates 3 residues ahead of where the CDR3 ends, so the germline J gene completes it. This chain connects TRBV7-2 to TRBJ1-2; 9 nucleotides agree with TRBD1. The CDR3 sequence is 14 residues long. Germline CDR1 reads SGHTA; CDR2 reads FQGNSA. V gave up 5 bases and J gave up 5 bases; unmatched junction bases: 6. The part of the CDR3 DNA that was read is TGTGCCAGCAGCGGTTCCGGGACAGGGTATGGC. It specifies CASSGSGTGYG. The full CDR3 is CASSGSGTGYGYTF. The full variable domain, its missing parts supplied by reference TRBV7-2 and TRBJ1-2, is GAGVSQSPSNKVTEKGKDVELRCDPISGHTALYWYRQSLGQGLEFLIYFQGNSAPDKSGLPSDRFSAERTGGSVSTLTIQRTQQEDSAVYLCASSGSGTGYGYTFGSGTRLTVV.

To note about this clone: The read falls 3 residues short of the CDR3 end, and the missing part is taken from the germline J gene. The rearrangement joins TRBV10-2 to TRBJ2-3; TRBD2 agrees at 7 bases. V lost 5 bases and J lost 4; bases outside the gene matches: 0. CDR3 length: 12 amino acids. Germline lookup yields CDR1 WSHSY and CDR2 SAAADI. CDR3 DNA (partial): TGCGCCAGCAGTAGCGGGGCAGATACG. This codes for CASSSGADT. The whole CDR3 protein reads CASSSGADTQYF.

Regarding this clone: The read ends 3 residues shy of where the CDR3 ends; the end is completed using the germline J gene. The rearrangement uses TRBV18 and TRBJ1-2; 9 nucleotides align to TRBD1. CDR3 length: 13 amino acids. The V gene's germline CDR1 is KGHSH and CDR2 LQKENI. The CDR3 bases that were read are TGTGCCAGCTCACCTGACAGGGGGGATAGC. Its translation: CASSPDRGDS. The complete CDR3 sequence is CASSPDRGDSYTF.

As for this clone: Mismatch with germline at one junction end may stem from a read error. The CDR3 end lies 3 residues beyond the end of the read and is filled in from the germline J gene. The J gene is TRBJ2-2, the V gene TRBV4-2, with D hard to call. This CDR3 spans 16 amino acids. Germline V gene data show CDR1 as LGHNA and CDR2 as YNFKEQ. The part of the CDR3 DNA that was read is TGCGCCAGCAGCCAAGACTTAATGTCGGTTCCCGGGGAG. Its translation: CASSQDLMSVPGE. The entire CDR3 protein is CASSQDLMSVPGELFF.

Worth noting for this clone: Sequencing ends 3 residues short of the CDR3 end; the germline J gene provides the rest. J is TRBJ1-1 and V is TRBV19; D possibly corresponds to TRBD1 (5 bases). CDR1 and CDR2 from the germline V gene are LNHDA and SQIVND (reference sequence). V lost 10 bases, J lost 1 base, and 16 bases lay in between. The CDR3 extends over 14 amino acids. CDR3 loop: CATQGRTGNTEAFF. The DNA read from the CDR3 is TGTGCCACCCAAGGAAGAACAGGGAACACTGAA.

Turning to this clone: Read data end 3 residues before the CDR3 end; the end is taken from the germline J gene. This chain connects TRBV11-2 to TRBJ2-5; no clear D gene. Trimming shortened V by 5 bases and J by 5 bases, and 12 bases separated the two germline ends. Germline values: CDR1 SGHAT, CDR2 FQNNGV. CDR3 size: 13 residues. The CDR3 sequence: CASSLRVGETQYF. CDR3 bases read: TGTGCCAGCAGCCTTAGGGTGGGCGAGACC. The whole variable domain, filled in from reference TRBV11-2 and TRBJ2-5, reads EAGVAQSPRYKIIEKRQSVAFWCNPISGHATLYWYQQILGQGPKLLIQFQNNGVVDDSQLPKDRFSAERLKGVDSTLKIQPAKLEDSAVYLCASSLRVGETQYFGPGTRLLVL.

In the case of this clone: The read gets to within 3 residues of the CDR3 end, and the germline J gene fills in the rest. V and J are TRBV10-1 and TRBJ2-3; D uncertain. Germline lookup yields CDR1 WNHNN and CDR2 SYGVQD (reference sequence). The CDR3 spans 15 residues. With 5 bases removed from V and 0 bases from J, the gap between germline ends came to 12 bases. The CDR3 bases that were read are TGCGCCAGCAGTCCTAGTCCCGCTAGCACAGATACG. It translates to CASSPSPASTDT. The complete CDR3 sequence is CASSPSPASTDTQYF.

Of note for this clone: Read coverage stops 3 residues before the CDR3 terminus; the germline J gene supplies the remainder. V usage is TRBV5-4 and J usage is TRBJ2-5; 9 bases are a match to TRBD2. The CDR3 runs 16 residues. V was clipped by 3 bases and J by 1 base; unmatched bases: 7. Germline loops: CDR1 SGHNT, CDR2 YYREEE (reference sequence). The sequenced CDR3 bases are TGTGCCAGCAGCTGGGGTAGCGGGGGCCTCCAAGAGACC. It translates to CASSWGSGGLQET. The CDR3 in its entirety is CASSWGSGGLQETQYF.

About this clone itself: The read ends 3 residues before the CDR3 terminus; that terminus is restored from the germline J gene. This rearrangement joins TRBV5-1 to TRBJ2-3; TRBD1 matches 9 bases. V lost 4 bases, J lost 4 bases, and 10 bases stayed unmatched. The CDR3 covers 16 residues. Germline lookup yields CDR1 SGHRS and CDR2 YFSETQ. CDR3 in amino acids: CASSSGTGIRPDTQYF. The sequenced CDR3 bases are TGCGCCAGCAGCAGCGGGACAGGGATTCGACCAGATACG.

As regards this clone: A junction boundary mismatches the germline segment, possibly from a read error. The CDR3 extends 3 residues past the end of the read, so its final part is completed from the germline J gene. This chain uses TRBV4-2 with TRBJ2-5; 10 bases are a match to TRBD1. The CDR3 length is 18 residues. CDR1 and CDR2 from the germline V gene are LGHNA and YNFKEQ. The CDR3 reads CASSQLLLGQGRGKTQYF. The sequenced CDR3 bases are TGCGCCAGCAGCCAACTGCTACTGGGACAGGGGCGAGGGAAGACC.

In terms of frequency, this clone is medium-sized (0.01 to 0.1%). CDR3 DNA (partial): TGCAGCGTTGACCTTGGACAGGGGATAGAGACC. Amino acid sequence: CSVDLGQGIET. The full CDR3 is CSVDLGQGIETQYF. The genes are TRBV29-1 and TRBJ2-5; TRBD1 agrees at 9 bases. The read halts 3 residues ahead of the CDR3 end, with the missing end drawn from the germline J gene. The CDR3 has 14 residues. Trimming took 3 bases from V and 4 from J; bases not matched to a gene: 6. Looked up from germline, CDR1 is SQVTM and CDR2 is ANQGSEA.

As for this clone: Sequencing ends 3 residues short of the CDR3 end; the germline J gene provides the rest. This chain joins TRBV11-2 and TRBJ2-7; 7 nucleotides align to TRBD1. Per the germline V gene, CDR1 is SGHAT and CDR2 is FQNNGV. V lost 5 bases and J lost 5; bases outside the gene matches: 6. CDR3 length: 13 amino acids. The chain's CDR3 is CASSLDRLDEQYF. CDR3 bases read: TGTGCCAGCAGCCTGGACAGGCTCGACGAG.

On this clone itself: The read stops 3 residues short of the end of the CDR3; the missing end is completed from the germline J gene. The chain employs TRBV20-1 and TRBJ2-1; D might be TRBD2 (6 bases). The V and J ends lost 1 base and 0 bases respectively, with 13 bases between them. Germline V gene sequence: CDR1 DFQATT, CDR2 SNEGSKA (reference sequence). The CDR3 consists of 16 residues. Partial CDR3 DNA: TGCAGTGCTAGAGTGGAGGGGCGCAGCTCCTACAATGAG. Protein sequence: CSARVEGRSSYNE. The whole CDR3 protein is CSARVEGRSSYNEQFF.

Turning to this clone: The CDR3 goes on 3 residues after the read ends, and that part is filled in from the germline J gene. This chain links TRBV7-9 with TRBJ2-7; D perhaps matches TRBD1 (6 bases). Germline V gene lookup returns CDR1 SEHNR and CDR2 FQNEAQ (reference sequence). Trimming removed 4 bases from V and 3 bases from J, with 10 bases in between. The CDR3 runs to 13 residues. The covered CDR3 bases are TGTGCCAGCAGCTCTTTACAGGGCTACGAG. It translates to CASSSLQGYE. The entire CDR3 is CASSSLQGYEQYF.

With respect to this clone: The read terminates 3 residues ahead of where the CDR3 ends, so the germline J gene completes it. This chain connects TRBV2 to TRBJ1-4; D might be TRBD1 (6 bases). Germline CDR1 reads SNHLY; CDR2 reads FYNNEI. CDR3 length: 14 residues. V lost 10 bases and J 1 base, leaving 13 bases between the germline ends. The CDR3 sequence: CATEGEVTNEKLFF. Partial CDR3 DNA: TGTGCCACCGAGGGGGAGGTAACTAATGAAAAA.

Comments on this clone: The read is 3 residues too short to cover the CDR3 end, so that end is filled in from the germline J gene. This chain links TRBV10-3 with TRBJ2-7; 10 bases are shared with TRBD1. The CDR3 is 15 amino acids. The junction had 10 bases not matched to a gene; V was cut back by 6 bases and J by 5 bases. The germline V gene encodes CDR1 ENHRY and CDR2 SYGVKD. The CDR3 bases that were read are TGTGCCATCAGCGCCCCTGGACAGGGGGACCACGAG. Its translation is CAISAPGQGDHE. From start to end, the CDR3 is CAISAPGQGDHEQYF.

A word on this clone: The CDR3 end is not reached by the read, which stops 3 residues before it; the germline J gene fills it in. This chain connects TRBV20-1 to TRBJ1-1; 10 bases align to TRBD1. CDR3 length: 14 amino acids. Germline CDR1 is DFQATT and CDR2 is SNEGSKA (reference sequence). V lost 4 bases and J lost 4; bases outside the gene matches: 6. CDR3 bases read: TGCAGTGCTATCCCCGGGACAGGGGTCACTGAA. It translates to CSAIPGTGVTE. The CDR3, in full, reads CSAIPGTGVTEAFF.

With regard to this clone: The read stops 3 residues short of the end of the CDR3; the missing end is completed from the germline J gene. The chain has TRBV19 and TRBJ2-1; TRBD1 matches 12 bases. The J segment lost 9 bases and the V segment lost 3 bases, leaving 6 bases of the junction unmatched. The CDR3 totals 15 residues. Germline V gene lookup returns CDR1 LNHDA and CDR2 SQIVND (reference sequence). The CDR3 bases that were read are TGTGCCAGTAGTATGGGGACAGGGGGCTTAGGTGAG. This translates into CASSMGTGGLGE. The CDR3 in its entirety is CASSMGTGGLGEQFF.

Note on this clone: The DNA ends 3 residues before the CDR3 does, and the rest of the CDR3 is filled in from the germline J gene. The chain employs TRBV18 and TRBJ2-3, with 10 bases aligning to TRBD2. Germline lookup yields CDR1 KGHSH and CDR2 LQKENI. This CDR3 has 14 residues. The trim removed 10 bases at V and 1 base at J, leaving 5 bases unmatched. CDR3 bases read: TGTGCCACCGGCCTAGCGGGGGGCACAGATACG. Translated: CATGLAGGTDT. The full CDR3 sequence reads CATGLAGGTDTQYF.

Of note for this clone: The read stops 3 residues short of the end of the CDR3; the missing end is completed from the germline J gene. The V call is TRBV19, the J call TRBJ2-5, with a weak D call TRBD1 (6 bases). The germline V gene encodes CDR1 LNHDA and CDR2 SQIVND (reference sequence). The ends were cut back, 7 bases at V and 3 bases at J, with 12 bases in the middle. The CDR3 runs 13 residues. The DNA read from the CDR3 is TGTGCCAGTATCCCGACAGGCGAAGAGACC. Its translation is CASIPTGEET. The entire CDR3 sequence reads CASIPTGEETQYF.

Remarks on this clone: The CDR3 end falls 3 residues outside the read, so it is completed with the germline J gene. The V gene is TRBV5-1, the J gene TRBJ2-1; TRBD1 matches 12 bases. The junction had 12 bases not matched to a gene; V was cut back by 4 bases and J by 7 bases. Germline CDR1 is SGHRS and CDR2 is YFSETQ. The CDR3 is 17 amino acids. This chain's CDR3 is CASSPGTGGFKGNEQFF. The DNA read from the CDR3 is TGCGCCAGCAGCCCCGGGACAGGGGGCTTTAAGGGAAATGAG.

CDR3 amino acids: CASSPISGGDTDTQYF. CDR3 bases read: TGTGCCAGCAGCCCTATCAGCGGGGGGGACACAGATACG. This chain connects TRBV7-6 to TRBJ2-3; 10 bases line up with TRBD2. Read data end 3 residues before the CDR3 end; the end is taken from the germline J gene. After removal of 5 bases from V and 2 bases from J, the junction contained 7 bases not matched to a gene. CDR1 is SGHVS, CDR2 FNYEAQ, per germline. This CDR3 has 16 residues.

Points on this clone: The read terminates 3 residues ahead of where the CDR3 ends, so the germline J gene completes it. This chain uses TRBV5-1 with TRBJ2-3; tentatively, D is TRBD1 (6 bases). The ends were cut back, 4 bases at V and 0 bases at J, with 18 bases in the middle. Per germline, CDR1 SGHRS and CDR2 YFSETQ. The CDR3 is made up of 17 amino acids. The CDR3 protein is CASSALPSGASTDTQYF. CDR3 DNA (partial): TGCGCCAGCAGCGCCTTACCCTCAGGGGCCAGCACAGATACG.

Its frequency marks this clone as medium-sized. The observed sequence ends 3 residues before the CDR3 terminus, with the missing tail filled in from the germline J gene. This chain connects TRBV18 to TRBJ1-1; 8 nucleotides line up with TRBD1. CDR1 and CDR2 (germline): KGHSH, LQKENI. Losses at the gene ends were 3 bases for V and 3 bases for J; bases not matched to a gene: 6. The CDR3 is made up of 15 amino acids. Here the CDR3 reads CASSPQTGADTEAFF. CDR3 DNA, as far as it was read: TGTGCCAGCTCACCGCAGACAGGGGCGGACACTGAA.

CDR3 DNA (partial): TGTGCCAGCAGTTTACAGGGGAGTGGAGGC. Protein product: CASSLQGSGG. The entire CDR3 sequence reads CASSLQGSGGYTF. This sequence joins TRBV27 and TRBJ1-2; D possibly corresponds to TRBD1 (6 bases). The CDR3 end lies 3 residues beyond the end of the read and is filled in from the germline J gene. CDR1 is MNHEY and CDR2 is SMNVEV in the germline V gene (reference sequence). The CDR3 contains 13 residues.